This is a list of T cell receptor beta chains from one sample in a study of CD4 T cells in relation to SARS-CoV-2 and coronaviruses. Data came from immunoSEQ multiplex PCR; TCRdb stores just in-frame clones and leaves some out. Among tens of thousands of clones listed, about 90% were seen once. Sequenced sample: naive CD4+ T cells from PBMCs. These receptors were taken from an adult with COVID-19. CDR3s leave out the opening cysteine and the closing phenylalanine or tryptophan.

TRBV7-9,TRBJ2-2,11,ASSLWYTGELF
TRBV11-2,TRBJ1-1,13,ASSPGGQLPTEAF
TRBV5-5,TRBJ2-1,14,ASSRRLVNTYNEQF
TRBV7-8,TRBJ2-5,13,ASSLARAAQETQY
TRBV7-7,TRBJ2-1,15,ASSIHQTSGRAGEQF
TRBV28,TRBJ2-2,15,ASSFFSGSNGLGELF
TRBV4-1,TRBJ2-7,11,ASSRLRSEEQY
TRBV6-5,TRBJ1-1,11,ASSYWMNTEAF
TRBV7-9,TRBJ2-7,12,ASSSTVNSYEQY
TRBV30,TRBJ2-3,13,AWSVVGGGTDTQY
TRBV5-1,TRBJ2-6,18,ASSTLMTGGVLVGANVLT
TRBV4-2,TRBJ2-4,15,ASSQERKESAKNIQY
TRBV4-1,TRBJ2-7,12,ASTKTLGLKEQY
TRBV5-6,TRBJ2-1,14,ASSFIGESVYNEQF
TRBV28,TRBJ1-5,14,ASSSLRDRGNQPQH
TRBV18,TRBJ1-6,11,ASSVDPNSPLH
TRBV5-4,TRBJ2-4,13,ASSLAGVQQDIQY
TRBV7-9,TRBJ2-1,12,ASSTETGENEQF
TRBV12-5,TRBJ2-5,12,ASGQGWGQETQY
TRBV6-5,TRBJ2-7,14,ASSSRPWGGSYEQY
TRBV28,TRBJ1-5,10,ASSWGGQPQH
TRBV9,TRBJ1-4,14,ASSVVGRTFNEKLF
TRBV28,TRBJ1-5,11,ASKDRGHQPQH
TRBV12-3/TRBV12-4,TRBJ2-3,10,ASSANTDTQY
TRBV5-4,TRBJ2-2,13,ASSLGRTGTGELF
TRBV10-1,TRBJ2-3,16,ASSEGRVRARNTDTQY
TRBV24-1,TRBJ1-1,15,ATSDGGVSGPNTEAF
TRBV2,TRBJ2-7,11,ASERETPYEQY
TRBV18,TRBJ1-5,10,ASSPRDQPQH
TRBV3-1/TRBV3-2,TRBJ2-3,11,ASSQARYDTQY
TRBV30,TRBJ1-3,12,AWSGKGSGNTIY
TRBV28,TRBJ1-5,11,ASSWGPYQPQH
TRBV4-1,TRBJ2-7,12,ASSAVRSPYEQY
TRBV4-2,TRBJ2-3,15,ASSGRLAGVSADTQY
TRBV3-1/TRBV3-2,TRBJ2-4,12,ASSSQGAGDIQY
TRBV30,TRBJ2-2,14,ACHLYLSANTGELF
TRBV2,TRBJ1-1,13,ASSAGTGKNTEAF
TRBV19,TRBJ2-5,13,ASMGVGRDRETQY